This T cell receptor beta chain stems from a study of blood T cell repertoires in COVID-19 (TCRdb year 2020). Regarding the study in general: Samples from collaborators originated in the United States, Italy and Spain and spanned both the acute and convalescent phases of COVID-19. The prospective study material was composed of cDNA or gDNA derived from T cells, B-cell-depleted T cells, or PBMCs. Where available, HLA class I and class II types were taken from metadata supplied by the sample provider and were not determined by assay-based typing. Nearly every sample came with metadata listing a de-identified subject ID, COVID-19 status, age in years and sex. The dataset comprised deeply sampled blood TCRbeta repertoires from subjects exposed to, actively infected with, or recovered from COVID-19. The samples were drawn from the first 160 participants of the ongoing ImmuneRACE study and from 1,254 subjects provided by 6 global collaborators. A freely available public database, intended as a resource for researchers studying the immune response to SARS-CoV-2, is where the repertoires were released.

At one collaborating source in Seattle, patients were enrolled during active infection and were followed longitudinally through the course of disease. Each collaborating institution followed its own protocols to collect whole blood in K2EDTA tubes. Collaborator samples were shipped for TCRbeta analysis as frozen whole blood, isolated PBMCs, or DNA extracted from either sample type. TCRbeta CDR3 regions were amplified from genomic DNA using the immunoSEQ Assay, a bias-controlled multiplex PCR. Under the source paper's analysis protocol: The number of nucleated cells in each sample was estimated from the amplification of reference gene primers within the assay. Sequence reads were collapsed and filtered to measure the absolute abundance of every unique TCRbeta CDR3 rearrangement. Productive Simpson clonality was computed per sample as the square root of Simpson's diversity index over productive rearrangements. TCRdb retrieved this table from immuneACCESS and kept in-frame rearrangements only. Not all clones are present; in checked studies, unresolved V genes account for under half, and no reason is known for the remainder. Clonal size and the V and J genes are those of that table, whereas D and trimming came from the DNA. In this sample the table shows 200,000 to 300,000 clones, 80% to 90% of which occur a single time. The ten largest clones capture 7.5% of the sample.

Study-level results and caveats: The quantity of clinical and demographic metadata differed by source and by participant and was supplied without curation.

From the cysteine through the phenylalanine, the CDR3 covers 14 amino acids. Of all the DNA, just the CDR3 is kept, 42 bases in frame from base 1. V is pared back by 4 bases and J by 0 bases, with 7 bases lying between the germline termini. Reading the germline V gene (reference sequence) gives CDR1 LGHDT and CDR2 YNNKEL. A remark on this clone: This clone's antigen is unknown. No much larger clone exists at a distance of one base, and base qualities are not known.

In this chain, TRBV3-1 (or the pseudogene TRBV3-2) is recombined with TRBJ1-5; TRBD1 is possibly the D segment (6 matching bases). The sequence was collected from a woman older than 75 with COVID-19, enrolled during active disease. The sample was peripheral blood. The DNA sequence is TGTGCCAGCAGCCCGGGACATAGCAATCAGCCCCAGCATTTT. Its protein product is CASSPGHSNQPQHF.